A single sample is the source of the 9 T cell receptor beta chains below, sequenced in a study of blood T cell repertoires in COVID-19. Produced via immunoSEQ multiplex PCR; TCRdb's table is partial and in-frame only. In the table there are under 250,000 clones, over 75% of which are singletons. The material sequenced was PBMCs or T cells enriched from blood (not recorded which). These receptors were collected from a woman younger than 45 who had been exposed to COVID-19.

The J gene is TRBJ1-1, the V gene TRBV30; TRBD1 might be the D (6 bases). The germline gives CDR1 GTSNPN, CDR2 SVGIG (reference sequence). V lost 7 bases to trimming and J lost 4 bases, with 10 bases between them. The CDR3 contains 11 residues. The CDR3 region has the DNA TGTGCCTCCACCAGGGGCACTGAAGCTTTCTTT. Encoded protein: CASTRGTEAFF.

The gene calls are TRBV6-5 and TRBJ2-7; D is possibly TRBD1 (6 bases). CDR3 size: 15 residues. Between the trimmed V and J ends, which lost 0 bases and 6 bases, there was a span of 15 bases. Germline CDR1 reads MNHEY; CDR2 reads SVGAGI. CDR3: CASSYSTGLRSEQYF. CDR3 nucleotide sequence: TGTGCCAGCAGTTACTCCACAGGGCTACGAAGCGAGCAGTACTTC.

The sample holds a few counts of this clone. The sample holds other DNA sequences that translate to the same CDR3. J is TRBJ1-2 and V is TRBV18; tentatively, D is TRBD1 (6 bases). The CDR3 is 15 residues long. Trimming stripped 5 bases from V and 0 bases from J, with 13 bases between. Per germline, CDR1 KGHSH and CDR2 LQKENI. The CDR3 DNA reads TGTGCCAGCTCATTCGGGCAGGGGCCTAACTATGGCTACACCTTC. This encodes CASSFGQGPNYGYTF.

J is TRBJ1-1 and V is TRBV7-9, with 9 bases that match TRBD1. Trimming took 4 bases from V and 1 from J; bases not matched to a gene: 10. Germline lookup yields CDR1 SEHNR and CDR2 FQNEAQ (reference sequence). This CDR3 spans 17 amino acids. The CDR3 DNA reads as TGTGCCAGCAGCTCCGAACTCCCGGGACAGGGGAACACTGAAGCTTTCTTT. It codes for CASSSELPGQGNTEAFF.

The chain combines TRBV18 with TRBJ1-2; TRBD1 matches 7 bases. Germline V gene data show CDR1 as KGHSH and CDR2 as LQKENI. After removal of 1 base from V and 4 bases from J, the junction contained 9 bases not matched to a gene. This CDR3 comprises 16 residues. The CDR3 here is CASSPRGQTKIYGYTF. CDR3 DNA sequence: TGTGCCAGCTCACCACGGGGACAGACGAAGATCTATGGCTACACCTTC. The full variable domain, rest sourced from reference TRBV18 and TRBJ1-2, is NAGVMQNPRHLVRRRGQEARLRCSPMKGHSHVYWYRQLPEEGLKFMVYLQKENIIDESGMPKERFSAEFPKEGPSILRIQQVVRGDSAAYFCASSPRGQTKIYGYTFGSGTRLTVV.

The chain uses TRBV6-5 and TRBJ1-3; no clear D gene. Per the germline V gene, CDR1 is MNHEY and CDR2 is SVGAGI. This CDR3 is built from 15 residues. The V end lost 0 bases, the J end lost 3 bases, and 9 bases lay between the germline ends. The CDR3 DNA sequence: TGTGCCAGCAGTTACTCGCGGGTTGGTGGAAACACCATATATTTT. Its translation: CASSYSRVGGNTIYF.

CDR3 sequence reads: CASSDGQGYTF. The DNA for the CDR3 is TGCGCCAGCAGTGATGGACAAGGCTACACCTTC. The chain combines TRBV10-1 with TRBJ1-2; D is perhaps TRBD1 (5 bases). The V end was cut by 3 bases, the J end by 8 bases, with 7 bases between. This CDR3 region has 11 residues. CDR1 WNHNN and CDR2 SYGVQD come from the germline V gene (reference sequence).

V usage is TRBV9 and J usage is TRBJ1-3; 8 bases align to TRBD1. This CDR3 region has 16 residues. Losses at the gene ends were 0 bases for V and 3 bases for J; bases not matched to a gene: 5. Germline V gene sequence: CDR1 SGDLS, CDR2 YYNGEE. The chain's CDR3 is CASSVGGTGGGNTIYF. For the CDR3, the DNA is TGTGCCAGCAGCGTAGGGGGGACAGGAGGTGGAAACACCATATATTTT.

This rearrangement joins TRBV20-1 to TRBJ2-3; 8 nucleotides match TRBD2. Germline V gives CDR1 DFQATT, CDR2 SNEGSKA (reference sequence). The CDR3 is made up of 16 amino acids. J lost 2 bases, V lost 3 bases, and 10 bases had no gene match. This chain's CDR3 is CSASPLAGGLTDTQYF. Here the CDR3 DNA reads TGCAGTGCTAGTCCCCTTGCGGGAGGCCTCACAGATACGCAGTATTTT.